Listed below are T cell receptor beta chains from one sample, sequenced in a study of shared clonotypes between healthy human individuals. Profiled with immunoSEQ multiplex PCR; TCRdb holds only in-frame clones, not every one. This table has some 2,500,000 clones, 92% appearing once. Material: naive CD4+ T cells from PBMCs. The origin of the receptors is a man aged 18 to 35 in good health. Some clones in this sample may be carry-over from other donors' samples. Each CDR3 is given with its conserved first and last residue. A D gene is named only where the DNA matches it firmly. The size field is filled for only some rows; it gives once, few, many or a size class.

d_call,j_call,clone_size,v_call,cdr3_aa,cdr3_nt
.,TRBJ2-1,.,TRBV5-1,CASSGDGHNEQFF,TGCGCCAGCAGTGGGGACGGGCACAATGAGCAGTTCTTC
TRBD1,TRBJ2-7,.,TRBV18,CASSPLRDRVYEQYF,TGTGCCAGCTCACCACTCCGGGACAGGGTGTACGAGCAGTACTTC
TRBD2,TRBJ2-5,.,TRBV7-9,CASSLGVAGGEETQYF,TGTGCCAGCAGCTTAGGCGTAGCGGGAGGGGAAGAGACCCAGTACTTC
.,TRBJ1-3,once,TRBV5-1,CASSLGVPGNTIYF,TGCGCCAGCAGCTTGGGGGTGCCTGGAAACACCATATATTTT
.,TRBJ2-7,.,TRBV4-2,CASSPYDSNEQYF,TGTGCCAGCAGCCCATACGACTCGAACGAGCAGTACTTC
.,TRBJ1-2,.,TRBV10-3,CAISGVEGGYTF,TGTGCCATCAGTGGCGTGGAAGGCGGCTACACCTTC
TRBD2,TRBJ2-1,.,TRBV18,CASSPRASGYNEQFF,TGTGCCAGCTCACCTAGGGCTAGCGGCTACAATGAGCAGTTCTTC
TRBD1,TRBJ2-1,.,TRBV7-8,CASSLGTGVYNEQFF,TGTGCCAGCAGCCTCGGGACAGGAGTCTACAATGAGCAGTTCTTC
TRBD1,TRBJ1-1,.,TRBV5-8,CASSFDRGRTEAFF,TGTGCCAGCAGCTTCGACAGGGGGAGGACTGAAGCTTTCTTT
.,TRBJ1-1,.,TRBV6-5,CASSSTGLSVTEAFF,TGTGCCAGCAGCTCCACAGGGTTGAGTGTCACTGAAGCTTTCTTT
.,TRBJ1-1,once,TRBV5-4,CASSLATEAFF,TGTGCCAGCAGCTTGGCGACTGAAGCTTTCTTT
.,TRBJ2-2,.,TRBV19,CASSIAANTGELFF,TGTGCCAGTAGTATTGCAGCGAACACCGGGGAGCTGTTTTTT
TRBD2,TRBJ2-2,.,TRBV25-1,CASKGLAENTGELFF,TGTGCCAGCAAGGGACTAGCGGAGAACACCGGGGAGCTGTTTTTT
.,TRBJ1-5,.,TRBV27,CASSPSFGTPNQPQHF,TGTGCCAGCAGTCCGAGTTTTGGGACGCCGAATCAGCCCCAGCATTTT
.,TRBJ2-7,.,TRBV11-2,CASSLEAYEQYF,TGTGCCAGCAGCTTAGAGGCATACGAGCAGTACTTC
.,TRBJ2-7,.,TRBV7-3,CASRSDRGEQYF,TGTGCCAGCAGGTCCGACCGGGGGGAGCAGTACTTC
.,TRBJ2-3,.,TRBV27,CASSLGDTQYF,TGTGCCAGCAGTTTAGGGGATACGCAGTATTTT
.,TRBJ1-3,.,TRBV19,CASTTGIWQGNTIYF,TGTGCCAGTACCACAGGGATTTGGCAGGGAAACACCATATATTTT
.,TRBJ1-1,.,TRBV5-1,CASSLDRGRTEAFF,TGCGCCAGCAGCTTGGATCGGGGTCGCACTGAAGCTTTCTTT
TRBD2,TRBJ2-1,.,TRBV7-2,CASSPHRGGSSYNEQFF,TGTGCCAGCAGCCCACATCGGGGCGGGAGCTCCTACAATGAGCAGTTCTTC
TRBD2,TRBJ2-7,.,TRBV18,CASSPRTSGIYEQYF,TGTGCCAGCTCGCCGCGGACTAGCGGAATCTACGAGCAGTACTTC
.,TRBJ2-6,.,TRBV5-1,CASSLYVISGANVLTF,TGCGCCAGCAGCTTGTACGTGATCTCTGGGGCCAACGTCCTGACTTTC
TRBD1,TRBJ1-4,.,TRBV2,CASEGGTGMEKLFF,TGTGCCAGCGAGGGCGGGACAGGGATGGAAAAACTGTTTTTT
.,TRBJ1-3,.,TRBV19,CASSHRGRMGNTIYF,TGTGCCAGTAGTCATCGGGGAAGGATGGGAAACACCATATATTTT
.,TRBJ2-1,.,TRBV5-1,CASSRTPSPNEQFF,TGCGCCAGCAGTCGTACGCCCAGTCCCAATGAGCAGTTCTTC
.,TRBJ2-1,.,TRBV28,CASSLVPLGGNEQFF,TGTGCCAGCAGTTTAGTGCCTCTCGGTGGCAATGAGCAGTTCTTC
.,TRBJ2-2,.,TRBV14,CASSLSSANTGELFF,TGTGCCAGCAGCCTTAGCAGTGCGAACACCGGGGAGCTGTTTTTT
.,TRBJ2-7,few,TRBV2,CASSVGTARHEQYF,TGTGCCAGCAGTGTCGGGACGGCACGGCACGAGCAGTACTTC
.,TRBJ1-1,.,TRBV7-2,CASSLEENTEAFF,TGTGCCAGCAGCTTAGAGGAAAACACTGAAGCTTTCTTT
.,TRBJ2-5,.,TRBV5-1,CASSLGGSHGIVGETQYF,TGCGCCAGCAGCTTGGGAGGGAGTCACGGGATTGTAGGAGAGACCCAGTACTTC
.,TRBJ2-5,.,TRBV6-6,CASSRTLQETQYF,TGTGCCAGCAGCCGGACGCTACAAGAGACCCAGTACTTC
.,TRBJ1-4,.,TRBV2,CASCRQDHLGKLFF,TGTGCCAGTTGTCGACAGGACCACCTGGGGAAACTGTTTTTT
.,TRBJ2-7,.,TRBV30,CAWSVQNEQYF,TGTGCCTGGAGTGTACAGAACGAGCAGTACTTC
.,TRBJ1-2,.,TRBV5-1,CASSRRGGGDYGYTF,TGCGCCAGCAGCCGCCGAGGCGGTGGAGACTATGGCTACACCTTC
TRBD1,TRBJ2-7,.,TRBV6-5,CASSYPTTGGPYEQYF,TGTGCCAGCAGTTACCCCACGACAGGGGGTCCCTACGAGCAGTACTTC
.,TRBJ1-2,once,TRBV5-1,CASSSQGKGGYTF,TGCGCCAGCAGCTCCCAGGGGAAGGGTGGCTACACCTTC
TRBD1,TRBJ2-6,.,TRBV18,CASSPGTASGANVLTF,TGTGCCAGCTCTCCCGGGACAGCCTCTGGGGCCAACGTCCTGACTTTC
.,TRBJ1-5,.,TRBV27,CASSLGRGSQPQHF,TGTGCCAGCAGTTTGGGGAGAGGGAGTCAGCCCCAGCATTTT
.,TRBJ2-7,.,TRBV28,CASSPPDIKAYEQYF,TGTGCCAGCAGCCCCCCGGACATTAAGGCCTACGAGCAGTACTTC
.,TRBJ1-3,.,TRBV28,CASSPWFGNTIYF,TGTGCCAGCAGTCCCTGGTTTGGAAACACCATATATTTT
.,TRBJ2-3,.,TRBV18,CASSPGTDTQYF,TGTGCCAGCTCACCCGGCACAGATACGCAGTATTTT
TRBD1,TRBJ1-4,.,TRBV28,CASNEGGSNEKLFF,TGTGCCAGCAACGAAGGGGGCTCTAATGAAAAACTGTTTTTT
TRBD1,TRBJ2-1,.,TRBV9,CASSKEGTGSNEQFF,TGTGCCAGCAGCAAAGAAGGGACAGGGAGCAATGAGCAGTTCTTC
.,TRBJ1-1,few,TRBV29-1,CSVRTAHTEAFF,TGCAGCGTTCGAACAGCTCACACTGAAGCTTTCTTT
.,TRBJ2-7,once,TRBV27,CASSDQAYEQYF,TGTGCCAGCAGCGATCAAGCTTACGAGCAGTACTTC
TRBD2,TRBJ2-1,.,TRBV5-1,CASSLTAGAYNEQFF,TGCGCCAGCAGCTTGACAGCGGGAGCCTACAATGAGCAGTTCTTC
.,TRBJ2-5,few,TRBV28,CATHQETQYF,TGTGCCACCCATCAGGAGACCCAGTACTTC
.,TRBJ1-2,.,TRBV9,CASSVGVGRFYGYTF,TGTGCCAGCAGCGTAGGGGTAGGGAGGTTTTATGGCTACACCTTC
TRBD1,TRBJ2-2,.,TRBV14,CASSQYRGPTNTGELFF,TGTGCCAGCAGCCAGTACAGGGGGCCGACGAACACCGGGGAGCTGTTTTTT
.,TRBJ2-1,.,TRBV7-2,CASSRGSYNEQFF,TGTGCCAGCAGCCGCGGCTCCTACAATGAGCAGTTCTTC
TRBD1,TRBJ1-5,.,TRBV28,CASSWAGGRQPQHF,TGTGCCAGCAGTTGGGCAGGGGGCAGGCAGCCCCAGCATTTT
.,TRBJ1-5,.,TRBV15,CATSRDTRGNQPQHF,TGTGCCACCAGCAGAGATACTAGAGGCAATCAGCCCCAGCATTTT
.,TRBJ2-1,.,TRBV9,CASSAQRGGMNEQFF,TGTGCCAGCAGCGCCCAGAGGGGGGGCATGAATGAGCAGTTCTTC